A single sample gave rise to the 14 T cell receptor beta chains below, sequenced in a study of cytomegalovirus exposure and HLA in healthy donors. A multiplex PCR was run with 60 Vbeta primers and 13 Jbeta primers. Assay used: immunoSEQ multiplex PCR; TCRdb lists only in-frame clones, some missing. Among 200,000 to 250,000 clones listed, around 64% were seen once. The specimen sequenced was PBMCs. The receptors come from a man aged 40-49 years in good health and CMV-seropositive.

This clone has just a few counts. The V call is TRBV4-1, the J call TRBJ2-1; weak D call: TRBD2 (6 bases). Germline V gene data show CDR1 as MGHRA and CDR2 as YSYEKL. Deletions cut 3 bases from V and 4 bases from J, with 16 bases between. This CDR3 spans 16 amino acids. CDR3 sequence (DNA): TGCGCCAGCAGCCAGCCTCCGGGACTTCGGTACAATGAGCAGTTCTTC. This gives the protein CASSQPPGLRYNEQFF.

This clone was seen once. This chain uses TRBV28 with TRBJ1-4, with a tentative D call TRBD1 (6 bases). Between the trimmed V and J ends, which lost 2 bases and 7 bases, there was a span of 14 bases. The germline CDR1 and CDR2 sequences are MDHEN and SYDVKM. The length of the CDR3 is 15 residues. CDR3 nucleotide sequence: TGTGCCAGCAGTTTAGGCGACAGGCAGATTGAAAAACTGTTTTTT. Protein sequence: CASSLGDRQIEKLFF.

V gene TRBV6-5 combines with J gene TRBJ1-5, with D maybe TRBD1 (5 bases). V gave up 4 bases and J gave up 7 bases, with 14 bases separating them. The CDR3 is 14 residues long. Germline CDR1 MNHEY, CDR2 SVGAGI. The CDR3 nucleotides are TGTGCCAGCAGTTCTCTTGGGGGGAGGCAGCCCCAGCATTTT. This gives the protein CASSSLGGRQPQHF.

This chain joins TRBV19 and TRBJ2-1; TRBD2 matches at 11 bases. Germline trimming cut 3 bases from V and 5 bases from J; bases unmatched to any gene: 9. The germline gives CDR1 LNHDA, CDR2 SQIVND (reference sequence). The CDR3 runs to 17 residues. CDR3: CASSIMSGTSGNNEQFF. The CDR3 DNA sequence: TGTGCCAGTAGTATCATGTCCGGGACTAGCGGAAACAATGAGCAGTTCTTC.

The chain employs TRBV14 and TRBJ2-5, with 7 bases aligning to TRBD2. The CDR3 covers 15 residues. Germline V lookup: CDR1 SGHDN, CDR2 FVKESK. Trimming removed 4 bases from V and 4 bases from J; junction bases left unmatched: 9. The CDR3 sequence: CASSLLGGTTETQYF. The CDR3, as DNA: TGTGCCAGCAGCCTTTTGGGGGGGACTACAGAGACCCAGTACTTC.

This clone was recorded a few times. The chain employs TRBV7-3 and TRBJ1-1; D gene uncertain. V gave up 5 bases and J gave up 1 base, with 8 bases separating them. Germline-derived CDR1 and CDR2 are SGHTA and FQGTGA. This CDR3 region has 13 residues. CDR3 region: CASSNGGNTEAFF. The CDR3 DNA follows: TGTGCCAGCAGCAATGGAGGGAACACTGAAGCTTTCTTT.

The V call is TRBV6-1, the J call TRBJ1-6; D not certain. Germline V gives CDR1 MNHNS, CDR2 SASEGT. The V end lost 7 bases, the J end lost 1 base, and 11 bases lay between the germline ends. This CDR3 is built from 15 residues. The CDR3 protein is CASNWSRSYNSPLHF. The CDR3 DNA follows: TGTGCCAGCAACTGGAGTCGGTCCTATAATTCACCCCTCCACTTT.

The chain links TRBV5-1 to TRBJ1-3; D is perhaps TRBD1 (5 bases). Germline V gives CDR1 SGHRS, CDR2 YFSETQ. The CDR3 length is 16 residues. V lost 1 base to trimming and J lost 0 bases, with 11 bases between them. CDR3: CASSLWGVDSGNTIYF. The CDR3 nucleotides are TGCGCCAGCAGCTTGTGGGGGGTCGACTCTGGAAACACCATATATTTT.

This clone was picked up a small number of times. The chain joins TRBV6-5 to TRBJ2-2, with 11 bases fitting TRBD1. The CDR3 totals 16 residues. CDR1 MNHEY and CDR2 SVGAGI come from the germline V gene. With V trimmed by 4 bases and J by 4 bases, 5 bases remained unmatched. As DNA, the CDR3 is TGTGCCAGCAGTTGGGGGACAGGGGGTGGCACCGGGGAGCTGTTTTTT. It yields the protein CASSWGTGGGTGELFF.

The chain's CDR3 is CASSTWGGYRDTEAFF. The CDR3 DNA sequence: TGTGCCAGCAGCACGTGGGGGGGTTATCGGGACACTGAAGCTTTCTTT. The chain is built from TRBV7-9 and TRBJ1-1; D possibly corresponds to TRBD1 (5 bases). CDR3 length equals 16 residues. Germline V gives CDR1 SEHNR, CDR2 FQNEAQ (reference sequence). The V gene lost 5 bases and the J gene lost 3 bases, with 19 bases spanning the gap.

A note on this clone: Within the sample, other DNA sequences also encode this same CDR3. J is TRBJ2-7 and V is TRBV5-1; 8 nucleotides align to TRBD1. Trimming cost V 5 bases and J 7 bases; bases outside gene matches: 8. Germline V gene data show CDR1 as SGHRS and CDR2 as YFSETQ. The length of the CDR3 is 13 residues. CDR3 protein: CASRLGQGHEQYF. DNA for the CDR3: TGCGCCAGCAGACTCGGACAGGGCCATGAGCAGTACTTC.

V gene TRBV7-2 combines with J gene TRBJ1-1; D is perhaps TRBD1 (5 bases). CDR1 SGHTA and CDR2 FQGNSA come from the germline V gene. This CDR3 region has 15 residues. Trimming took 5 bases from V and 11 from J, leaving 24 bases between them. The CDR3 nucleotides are TGTGCCAGCAGCCCCAGGAGTACGGGGGGGGAGGCGGCTTTCTTT. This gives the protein CASSPRSTGGEAAFF.

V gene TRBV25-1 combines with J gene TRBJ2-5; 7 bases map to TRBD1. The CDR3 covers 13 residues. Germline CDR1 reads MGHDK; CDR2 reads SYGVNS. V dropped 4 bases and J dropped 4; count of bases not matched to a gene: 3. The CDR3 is CASSGWDRETQYF. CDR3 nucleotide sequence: TGTGCCAGCAGTGGATGGGACAGAGAGACCCAGTACTTC.

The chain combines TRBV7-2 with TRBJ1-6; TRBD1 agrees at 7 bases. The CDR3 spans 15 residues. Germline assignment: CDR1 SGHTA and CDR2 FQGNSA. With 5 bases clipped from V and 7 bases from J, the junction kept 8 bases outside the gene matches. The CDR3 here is CASSRATGRNSPLHF. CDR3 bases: TGTGCCAGCAGCCGGGCGACAGGGAGAAATTCACCCCTCCACTTT.